This T cell receptor beta chain originates from a study of graft-versus-host responses after intestinal transplantation. At the level of the study: For two to four years after anti-thymocyte globulin induction, all recipients took tacrolimus and steroids.

General study findings and limits: With peak circulating GvH clone levels came an association with early post-transplant HvG declines. Individuals who had graft-donor T cell macrochimerism had allografts that showed high graft-versus-host to host-versus-graft clonal ratios. Investigators detected GvH clones in recipient marrow, with some emerging earlier in ileum or blood.

This CDR3 region has 16 residues. CDR1 LGHNA and CDR2 YSLEER come from the germline V gene. V gave up 0 bases and J gave up 7 bases, with 18 bases separating them. Here immunoSEQ multiplex PCR was the method, and the copy in TCRdb shows in-frame clones only, minus some. The data show about 94,000 clones, with 91% seen just once and 0.5% held by the top ten. Concerning this clone: Its antigen is currently unknown.

This receptor was identified in a human donor who received an intestinal transplant. Sequencing used unstimulated CD8+ T cells sorted from spleen or lymph node cells, obtained before intestinal transplant. The rearrangement uses TRBV4-3 and TRBJ1-2; D is ambiguous. The CDR3 region is CASSQEAGQAAGGYTF. DNA for the CDR3: TGCGCCAGCAGCCAAGAAGCTGGGCAGGCCGCGGGTGGCTACACCTTC.